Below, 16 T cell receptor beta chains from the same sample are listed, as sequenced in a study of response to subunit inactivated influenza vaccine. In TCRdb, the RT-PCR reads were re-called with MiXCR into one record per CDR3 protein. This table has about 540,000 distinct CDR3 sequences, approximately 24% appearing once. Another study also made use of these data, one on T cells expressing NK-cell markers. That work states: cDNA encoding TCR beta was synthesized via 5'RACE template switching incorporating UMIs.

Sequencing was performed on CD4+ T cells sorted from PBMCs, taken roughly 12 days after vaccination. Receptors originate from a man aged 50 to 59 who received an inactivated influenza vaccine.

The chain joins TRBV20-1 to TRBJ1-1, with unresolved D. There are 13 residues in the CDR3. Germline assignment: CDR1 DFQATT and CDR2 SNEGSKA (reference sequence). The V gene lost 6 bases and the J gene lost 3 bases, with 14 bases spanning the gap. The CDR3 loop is CSAQRPGDTEAFF. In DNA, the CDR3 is TGCAGTGCGCAACGCCCGGGAGACACTGAAGCTTTCTTT.

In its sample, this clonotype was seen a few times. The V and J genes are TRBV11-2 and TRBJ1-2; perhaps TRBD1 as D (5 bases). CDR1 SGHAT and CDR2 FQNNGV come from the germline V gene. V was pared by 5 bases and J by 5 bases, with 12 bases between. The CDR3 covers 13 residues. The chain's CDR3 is CASSPDTAYGYTF. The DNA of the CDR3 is TGTGCCAGCAGCCCGGACACAGCTTATGGCTACACCTTC.

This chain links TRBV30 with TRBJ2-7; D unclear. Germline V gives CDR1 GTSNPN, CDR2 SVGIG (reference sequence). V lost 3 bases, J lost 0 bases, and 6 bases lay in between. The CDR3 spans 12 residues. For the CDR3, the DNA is TGTGCCTGGAGCGCCTCCTCCTACGAGCAGTACTTC. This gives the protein CAWSASSYEQYF.

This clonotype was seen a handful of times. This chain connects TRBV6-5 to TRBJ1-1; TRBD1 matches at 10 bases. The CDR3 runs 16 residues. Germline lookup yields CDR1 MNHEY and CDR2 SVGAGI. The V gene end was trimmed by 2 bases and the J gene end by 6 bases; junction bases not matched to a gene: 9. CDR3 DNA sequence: TGTGCCAGCAGTTACATGGGGTTCGGACAGGGGGCTGAAGCTTTCTTT. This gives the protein CASSYMGFGQGAEAFF.

The CDR3: CASSYIGGWVNYGYTF. As DNA, the CDR3 is TGTGCCAGCAGTTATATCGGGGGCTGGGTTAACTATGGCTACACCTTC. The rearrangement uses TRBV6-5 and TRBJ1-2; weak D call: TRBD1 (6 bases). Per germline, CDR1 MNHEY and CDR2 SVGAGI. The CDR3 consists of 16 residues. Deletions cut 3 bases from V and 1 base from J, with 15 bases between.

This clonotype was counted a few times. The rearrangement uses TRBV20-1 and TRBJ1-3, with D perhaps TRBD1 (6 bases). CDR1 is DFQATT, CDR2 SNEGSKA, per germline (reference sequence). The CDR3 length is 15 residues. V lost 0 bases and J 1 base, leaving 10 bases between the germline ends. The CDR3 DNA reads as TGCAGTGCTAGAGAGGGCCAGGGGTCTGGAAACACCATATATTTT. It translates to CSAREGQGSGNTIYF.

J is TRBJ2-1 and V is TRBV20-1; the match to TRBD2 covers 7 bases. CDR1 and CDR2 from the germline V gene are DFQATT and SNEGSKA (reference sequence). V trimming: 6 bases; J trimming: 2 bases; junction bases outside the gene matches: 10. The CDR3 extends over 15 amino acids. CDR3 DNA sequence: TGCAGTGCAAAACCCGGGGGGAATCCCTACAATGAGCAGTTCTTC. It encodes CSAKPGGNPYNEQFF.

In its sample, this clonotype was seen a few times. CDR3 sequence (DNA): TGTGCCAGCTCACACGGGACCGGAGGGACTGAAGCTTTCTTT. Translating it yields CASSHGTGGTEAFF. V and J are TRBV18 and TRBJ1-1; the D gene is possibly TRBD1 (5 bases). CDR1 is KGHSH and CDR2 is LQKENI in the germline V gene. This CDR3 spans 14 amino acids. The ends were cut back, 4 bases at V and 5 bases at J, with 14 bases in the middle.

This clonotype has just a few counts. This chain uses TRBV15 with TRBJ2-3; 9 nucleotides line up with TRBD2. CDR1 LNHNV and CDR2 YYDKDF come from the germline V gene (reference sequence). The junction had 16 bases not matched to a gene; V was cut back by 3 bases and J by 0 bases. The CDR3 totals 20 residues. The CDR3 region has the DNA TGTGCCACCAGCAGGACCTTAGGGACTAGCCGGCATCCTAGCACAGATACGCAGTATTTT. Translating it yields CATSRTLGTSRHPSTDTQYF.

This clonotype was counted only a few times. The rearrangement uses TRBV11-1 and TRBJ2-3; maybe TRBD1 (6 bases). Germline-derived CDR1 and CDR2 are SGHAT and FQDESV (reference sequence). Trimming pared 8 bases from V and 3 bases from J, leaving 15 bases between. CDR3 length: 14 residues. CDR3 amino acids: CASGETGPTDTQYF. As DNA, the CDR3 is TGTGCCAGCGGCGAGACAGGCCCAACAGATACGCAGTATTTT.

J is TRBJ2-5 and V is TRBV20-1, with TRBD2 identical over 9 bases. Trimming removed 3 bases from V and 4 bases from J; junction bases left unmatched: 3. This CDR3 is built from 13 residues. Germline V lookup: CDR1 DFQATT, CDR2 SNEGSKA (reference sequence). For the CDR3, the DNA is TGCAGTGCTAGCCTAGCGGGAACAGAGACCCAGTACTTC. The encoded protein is CSASLAGTETQYF.

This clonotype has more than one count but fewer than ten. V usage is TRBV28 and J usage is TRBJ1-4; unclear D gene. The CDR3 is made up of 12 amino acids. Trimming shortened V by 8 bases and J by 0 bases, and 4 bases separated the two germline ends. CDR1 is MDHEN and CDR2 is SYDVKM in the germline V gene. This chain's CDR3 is CASVSTNEKLFF. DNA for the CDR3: TGTGCCAGCGTGTCAACTAATGAAAAACTGTTTTTT. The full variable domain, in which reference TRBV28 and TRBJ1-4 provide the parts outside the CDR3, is DVKVTQSSRYLVKRTGEKVFLECVQDMDHENMFWYRQDPGLGLRLIYFSYDVKMKEKGDIPEGYSVSREKKERFSLILESASTNQTSMYLCASVSTNEKLFFGSGTQLSVL.

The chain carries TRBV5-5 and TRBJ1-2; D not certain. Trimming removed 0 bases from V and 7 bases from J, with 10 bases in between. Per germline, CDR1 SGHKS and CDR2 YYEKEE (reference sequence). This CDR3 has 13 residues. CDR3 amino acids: CASSLDVVTGYTF. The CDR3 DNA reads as TGTGCCAGCAGCTTGGATGTGGTGACTGGCTACACCTTC. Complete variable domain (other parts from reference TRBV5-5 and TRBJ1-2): DAGVTQSPTHLIKTRGQQVTLRCSPISGHKSVSWYQQVLGQGPQFIFQYYEKEERGRGNFPDRFSARQFPNYSSELNVNALLLGDSALYLCASSLDVVTGYTFGSGTRLTVV.

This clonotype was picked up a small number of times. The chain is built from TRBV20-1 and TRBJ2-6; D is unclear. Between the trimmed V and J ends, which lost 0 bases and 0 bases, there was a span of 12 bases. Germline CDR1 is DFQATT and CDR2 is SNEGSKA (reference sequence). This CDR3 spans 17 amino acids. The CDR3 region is CSARELSVPSGANVLTF. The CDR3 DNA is TGCAGTGCTAGAGAACTCAGTGTACCCTCTGGGGCCAACGTCCTGACTTTC.

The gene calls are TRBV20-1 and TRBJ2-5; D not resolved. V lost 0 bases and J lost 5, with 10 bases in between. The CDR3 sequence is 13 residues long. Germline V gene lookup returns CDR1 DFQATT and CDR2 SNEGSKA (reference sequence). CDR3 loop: CSARDGAAETQYF. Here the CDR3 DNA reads TGCAGTGCTAGAGATGGCGCCGCGGAGACCCAGTACTTC.

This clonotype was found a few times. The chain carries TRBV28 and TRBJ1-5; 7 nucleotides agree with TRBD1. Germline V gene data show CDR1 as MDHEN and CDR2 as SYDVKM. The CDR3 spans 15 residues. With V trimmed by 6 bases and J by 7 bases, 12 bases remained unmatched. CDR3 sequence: CASRKPTGAGQPQHF. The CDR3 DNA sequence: TGTGCCAGCAGAAAACCCACAGGGGCGGGACAGCCCCAGCATTTT.